One sample yielded the 8 T cell receptor beta chains listed below, sequenced in a study of blood T cell repertoires in COVID-19. Sequencing used immunoSEQ multiplex PCR; TCRdb keeps in-frame clones, though not all of them. The sample comprises 190,000 or so clones, around 85% of which are singletons, and approximately 18% rests with the top ten. The sample comprised PBMCs or T cells enriched from blood (not recorded which). Receptors originate from a man between 35 and 55 years old who had recovered from COVID-19.

The chain combines TRBV18 with TRBJ2-7; possible D gene TRBD1, 6 bases. CDR3 size: 15 residues. Trimming shortened V by 6 bases and J by 3 bases, and 18 bases separated the two germline ends. The germline V gene has CDR1 KGHSH and CDR2 LQKENI. In DNA form, the CDR3 reads TGTGCCAGCTCTCCCAGATCAGGGGACAACTACGAGCAGTACTTC. The encoded protein is CASSPRSGDNYEQYF.

V and J are TRBV11-2 and TRBJ2-1; 7 bases fit TRBD2. J gave up 2 bases and V 6 bases, and 10 bases lay outside the gene matches. Germline-derived CDR1 and CDR2 are SGHAT and FQNNGV. The CDR3 contains 16 residues. The CDR3 DNA reads as TGTGCCAGCAGTTTCCGCGGGGGAGGGGCCTACAATGAGCAGTTCTTC. It yields the protein CASSFRGGGAYNEQFF.

The V gene is TRBV6-5, the J gene TRBJ2-7; D might be TRBD2 (6 bases). Germline CDR1 MNHEY, CDR2 SVGAGI. The CDR3 sequence is 13 residues long. The V end was cut by 6 bases, the J end by 2 bases, with 11 bases between. CDR3: CASSMGLAYEQYF. The CDR3 DNA is TGTGCCAGCAGCATGGGACTCGCCTACGAGCAGTACTTC.

The chain employs TRBV10-1 and TRBJ1-1, with no clear D. The CDR3 runs 14 residues. Trimming shortened V by 4 bases and J by 5 bases, and 14 bases separated the two germline ends. CDR1 is WNHNN, CDR2 SYGVQD, per germline (reference sequence). The CDR3 coding sequence is TGCGCCAGCAGTGTCGACGTTCGAGGGACTGAAGCTTTCTTT. It is translated as CASSVDVRGTEAFF.

This sequence joins TRBV7-6 and TRBJ2-7; a possible D gene is TRBD1 (6 bases). Germline assignment: CDR1 SGHVS and CDR2 FNYEAQ. Trimming pared 1 base from V and 2 bases from J, leaving 12 bases between. This CDR3 contains 15 residues. CDR3 sequence (DNA): TGTGCCAGCAGCTTAGTTGGGACACAGGCCTACGAGCAGTACTTC. Translation: CASSLVGTQAYEQYF.

J is TRBJ2-3 and V is TRBV7-8; no firm D call. The germline V gene has CDR1 SGHVS and CDR2 FQNEAQ. The CDR3 runs to 12 residues. Trimming pared 4 bases from V and 7 bases from J, leaving 9 bases between. CDR3 in amino acids: CASSYSENTQYF. CDR3 DNA sequence: TGTGCCAGCAGCTATTCGGAGAATACGCAGTATTTT.

V gene TRBV7-2 combines with J gene TRBJ2-1; 8 nucleotides line up with TRBD2. Germline trimming cut 0 bases from V and 4 bases from J; bases unmatched to any gene: 5. This CDR3 has 16 residues. Germline V gene lookup returns CDR1 SGHTA and CDR2 FQGNSA. This CDR3 reads CASSLAGLAGYNEQFF. The CDR3 nucleotides read TGTGCCAGCAGCTTAGCTGGGCTAGCGGGTTACAATGAGCAGTTCTTC. The variable domain in full, with the rest retrieved from reference TRBV7-2 and TRBJ2-1, is GAGVSQSPSNKVTEKGKDVELRCDPISGHTALYWYRQSLGQGLEFLIYFQGNSAPDKSGLPSDRFSAERTGGSVSTLTIQRTQQEDSAVYLCASSLAGLAGYNEQFFGPGTRLTVL.

The V gene is TRBV19, the J gene TRBJ1-5; D call uncertain. Germline CDR1 is LNHDA and CDR2 is SQIVND (reference sequence). The ends were cut back, 3 bases at V and 0 bases at J, with 12 bases in the middle. The CDR3 totals 16 residues. The CDR3 DNA reads as TGTGCCAGTAGTATCCTGGGCAGTTATAGCAATCAGCCCCAGCATTTT. Protein product: CASSILGSYSNQPQHF. Looking up the rest from reference TRBV19 and TRBJ1-5 gives the full variable domain: DGGITQSPKYLFRKEGQNVTLSCEQNLNHDAMYWYRQDPGQGLRLIYYSQIVNDFQKGDIAEGYSVSREKKESFPLTVTSAQKNPTAFYLCASSILGSYSNQPQHFGDGTRLSIL.